Listed here is a single TCR beta chain. Its antigen remains undetermined. No base qualities exist here, and no much larger clone lies one base off it. The entry originates in a study of cytomegalovirus exposure and HLA in healthy donors (dated by TCRdb to about 2017). About the full investigation: According to an earlier analysis of 587 of the donors, some 180 million T cells yielded 90 million to 140 million unique TCR beta sequences and approximately 280 Gb of sequence data. About 320 gigabases of sequencing data and approximately 84 million unique TCR sequences were included in an early release covering about 620 HLA-typed donors. Of the 398 genotyped donors, less than 90% were placed in the genetic ancestry cluster associated with self-reported Caucasian donors. The study aimed to test whether signatures of past pathogen exposure could be identified by cataloging public T cell receptors. The T cell repertoires of around 670 subjects were profiled by immunosequencing and related to cytomegalovirus serostatus. A separate validation cohort of roughly 120 different subjects was used in addition to the approximately 670-subject first cohort. To predict cytomegalovirus infection status, the study combined high-throughput TCR immunosequencing, statistical association of individual TCRs with disease status, and machine learning. To study patterns of TCR occurrence, a later analysis re-analyzed previously published TCR beta repertoires from around 670 donors and added high-resolution HLA genotyping. In the later analysis, no new phenotypic data were used to find candidate immune exposures; instead, reliance was placed on TCR beta sequences and their occurrence across donors. An earlier analysis of some 600 of the donors applied high-throughput TCR beta sequencing to assess whether each TCR beta V gene segment acted as functional or pseudogenic. Donor age, sex, ethnicity and CMV serostatus were collected together with the repertoire data. In a later genetic analysis, genome-wide SNP genotypes for about 65% of the 666 donors were used, and that subset was treated as a discovery cohort. Every discovery cohort repertoire had been produced on one sequencing platform. HLA typing covered class I and class II loci at four-digit resolution. The number of donors typed differed by locus, with about 629-630 for A, B, C, DRB1 and DQB1, approximately 500 for DQA1, 606 for DPA1, and some 440 for DPB1. About five DR-DQ haplotypes were treated as single units for association and clustering because of strong linkage in the cohort. Among around 400 genotyped donors of the cohort, an average of roughly 230,000 unique TCR beta nucleotide sequences was sequenced per donor, of which about 20% were non-productive. Overall study results and their limits: Most CMV-associated TCR beta chains appeared to be HLA-restricted in a later analysis, and the HLA associations seemed to be driven largely by CMV exposure. Linkage disequilibrium might explain the correlated functional status among segregating V segments, but an unknown experimental factor could not be excluded. The classifier was reported to diagnose cytomegalovirus status with high specificity and sensitivity in both the original and validation cohorts. A later analysis associated about 18,000 TCR beta sequences with specific HLA alleles at a false discovery rate of 0.05. According to the authors, the approach could potentially be generalized to other disease states and immunological phenotypes. In a later analysis, HLA-associated TCR beta chains showed more clonal expansion and lower generation probabilities than non-associated chains that were equally common. When HLA alleles, especially DR and DQ, strongly co-occurred, attributing TCR associations to individual alleles was difficult. A later genetic analysis reported fewer N-insertions in productive TCRs among donors in an Asian-associated ancestry cluster than the roughly 700-donor mean. Three of the identified cytomegalovirus-associated TCR beta chains were confirmed in vitro to be specific for cytomegalovirus antigens. A further reported finding was that TCR beta sequences accurately predicted the HLA-A and HLA-B alleles for most subjects in the first cohort. A group of highly shared sequence variants was considered likely to be a technical artifact of the sequencing pipeline. A later analysis reported that several top co-occurrence clusters appeared linked to parvovirus B19, influenza, CMV and Epstein-Barr virus. An association between a missense DCLRE1C variant and V-gene and J-gene trimming of TCR beta chains was found in a later genetic analysis and replicated in an independent cohort. Approximately 16 rarely observed V segments, including chromosome 9 orphons, were excluded from the earlier analysis of almost 600 of the donors because counts were too low. This cohort had only TCR beta chains sequenced, and the lack of alpha or paired-chain data limited which features could be detected. Some IMGT-functional V segments, including TRBV6-2 and TRBV6-3, could not be told apart with the 87-base-pair reads, so those segments were excluded. Because HLA typing was unavailable for some donors at each locus, only the typed subset was used in association tests. Most TCR sequences were observed very rarely across donors, whereas some public TCRs were present in many individuals. Presence/absence analyses assumed roughly uniform sequencing depth across donors, an assumption that may not hold. A later analysis found that TCR association rates varied across HLA loci, with DRB1 alleles showing the most associated TCRs and HLA-C alleles the fewest. In the study, 150 to 200 TCR beta chains were listed as associated with cytomegalovirus. An earlier analysis of around 500 of the donors showed that most TCR beta V segments appeared in productive rearrangements either about 90% or about 30% of the time, which broadly matched IMGT annotations. The only immune exposure information available for the cohort was CMV serostatus.

The cohort was made up of 500 to 850 healthy bone marrow donors. Cohort members were all nominally healthy when sampled, although unrecorded immune exposures were likely present. The donor was CMV seronegative and belonged to the group of approximately 320 seronegative cohort members. A peripheral blood sample was collected from each donor, and TCR beta sequencing was performed on peripheral blood mononuclear cells. The Qiagen DNeasy Blood Extraction Kit was used to extract genomic DNA from the blood cell samples. Taken from cysteine to phenylalanine, the CDR3 has 15 residues. Only the CDR3 DNA stays, 45 bases, in frame from base 1. The germline V gene gives CDR1 as SGHVS and CDR2 as FQNEAQ. Trimming removed 5 bases from V and 2 bases from J, leaving 13 bases between the germline ends. The method was the immunoSEQ multiplex PCR assay. A mixture of 60 forward primers for TCR Vbeta segments and 13 reverse primers for TCR Jbeta segments was used in the multiplex PCR. A multiplex PCR assay on genomic DNA amplified the CDR3 region of rearranged TCR beta genes. The Illumina HiSeq System was used to sequence the amplified TCR beta libraries as 87-base-pair reads. Turning to the authors' computational methods: In a later analysis, roughly 80 million unique TCR beta chains were counted across the roughly 670 repertoires, and roughly 10 million of these chains were shared by at least two donors. Raw reads were error-corrected and collapsed into unique sequences by a nearest-neighbor algorithm in which closely related sequences were merged to remove PCR and sequencing errors. CDR3 sequences were aligned to IMGT reference sequences to assign V, D and J gene segments. For a sequence to be retained, a match of at least six nucleotides was required to both a V gene segment and a J gene segment. Rearrangements were classified as productive when the CDR3 lacked stop codons and remained in frame with V and J, and all other rearrangements were classified as non-productive. CDR3 was defined according to IMGT convention as the region running from the second conserved V-encoded cysteine to the conserved J-encoded phenylalanine. The earlier analysis of some 550 of the donors excluded any sequence lacking an unambiguous match to a single V gene segment. An earlier analysis of a few hundred of the donors classified V segments as functional when productive rearrangements were above 56.7% and as segregating when the standard deviation between donors was above 5%. A statistical classification framework was developed to diagnose cytomegalovirus status using the catalog of TCR beta chain sequences. In a later analysis, TCR nucleotide sequences were compared against IMGT/GENE-DB human TR gene sequences so that V and J genes could be assigned. Using the TCRdist pipeline, a later analysis assigned CDR3 sequences along with most-parsimonious VDJ recombination scenarios. A later analysis defined each TCR beta chain by its CDR3 amino acid sequence plus V-gene family, and excluded reads lacking a unique V-gene family. As a way to deal with suspected cross-contamination and a sequencing artifact, a later analysis dropped approximately 590 nucleotide sequences that were highly shared and had low generation probability. In a later analysis, a clonal expansion index for each public chain was calculated from normalized within-repertoire ranks of inferred template counts. In a later analysis, generation probabilities were computed using a VDJ recombination model fitted to out-of-frame rearrangements, and the results were checked against IGoR. In a later analysis, TCR-TCR, TCR-HLA and TCR-CMV co-occurrence was scored with hypergeometric tests, and a repertoire-size bias correction was applied to TCR pairs. To estimate false discovery rates, a later analysis permuted the HLA or CMV assignments 20 times. A later analysis grouped co-occurring TCRs with DBSCAN, adding TCRdist sequence similarity when clustering within HLA-allele-positive subsets. Co-occurrence clustering excluded repertoires with fewer than 30,000 or more than 120,000 public chains, plus five with anomalous nucleotide sharing. What TCRdb holds here is the immuneACCESS table cut down to in-frame rearrangements. Part of the clones is not present; checked against another copy, under half of the missing clones reflect an unresolved V gene, and the others are unexplained. The V and J calls and clone size were taken over from that table, and D and trimming were inferred from the DNA. This sample comprises around 170,000 clones, around four fifths of them detected only once. The ten largest account for under 2% of the sample.

Sample: PBMCs. The source of this sequence is a woman between 25 and 40 years old in good health and CMV-seronegative. The V and J genes are TRBV7-8 and TRBJ1-5; no D gene can be assigned with confidence. DNA sequence: TGTGCCAGCAGCCCCAGCGGGTCGGGCAATCAGCCCCAGCATTTT. Translated, this gives CASSPSGSGNQPQHF.